The TCR beta chain described here comes from a study of blood T cell repertoires in COVID-19. About the research overall: Italy, Spain and the United States were the sources of the convalescent and acute COVID-19 samples.

In the study's own analysis: How many nucleated cells were present was estimated from reference gene primer amplification. Only in-frame clones appear in the TCRdb table, and some are missing; sequencing was by immunoSEQ multiplex PCR. V, J and clone size are those of that table, while D and trimming were read from the DNA. This table has about 280,000 clones, roughly nine tenths appearing once. The ends were cut back, 4 bases at V and 1 base at J, with 10 bases in the middle. This CDR3 is built from 14 residues. From germline, CDR1 is KGHDR and CDR2 SFDVKD. The chain combines TRBV24-1 with TRBJ2-7, with D unresolved. The TCR comes from a woman between 50 and 59 years old who had recovered from COVID-19. Sequencing was performed on peripheral blood. For the CDR3, the DNA is TGTGCCACCAGTGAATCCGCTAGATCCTACGAGCAGTACTTC. Protein sequence: CATSESARSYEQYF.